The 25 T cell receptor beta chains in this list originate from one sample, sequenced in a study of blood T cells in healthy people across ages. Together with a sample-barcoded 5' primer, a J-beta primer mix was included in a second PCR lasting about 6 to 11 cycles. TCRdb passed the 5' RACE reads through MiXCR, listing each CDR3 protein once. Here the sample spans approximately 1,700,000 distinct CDR3 sequences, 39% being singletons. The sequenced sample consisted of blood. Receptors originate from a human donor in good health.

A remark on this clonotype: This may be a read error: a much more frequent sequence differs by one nucleotide. The chain joins TRBV4-3 to TRBJ2-1; D is perhaps TRBD2 (5 bases). V was shortened by 0 bases and J by 6 bases, with 9 bases between the two germline ends. Germline-derived CDR1 and CDR2 are LGHNA and YSLEER. The length of the CDR3 is 14 residues. CDR3 sequence: CASSQERGCNEQFF. CDR3 in DNA: TGCGCCAGCAGCCAAGAACGGGGATGCAATGAGCAGTTCTTC.

This clonotype appeared a few times. The CDR3 region has the DNA TGCAGCGTTGAGTCCGAAACAGACTACGAGCAGTACTTC. It yields the protein CSVESETDYEQYF. The rearrangement links TRBV29-1 to TRBJ2-7; no clear D gene. Germline values: CDR1 SQVTM, CDR2 ANQGSEA. V shed 3 bases and J shed 3 bases, with 12 bases lying between them. The CDR3 spans 13 residues.

This clonotype has more than one count but fewer than ten. This chain uses TRBV6-1 with TRBJ2-2; TRBD1 matches at 7 bases. This CDR3 comprises 15 residues. V lost 6 bases to trimming and J lost 1 base; unmatched junction nucleotides: 5. The germline gives CDR1 MNHNS, CDR2 SASEGT. DNA for the CDR3: TGTGCCAGCAGGCGACAGGGACGGAACACCGGGGAGCTGTTTTTT. It yields the protein CASRRQGRNTGELFF.

This rearrangement joins TRBV6-5 to TRBJ2-3, with unresolved D. Germline CDR1 MNHEY, CDR2 SVGAGI. The V and J ends lost 6 bases and 0 bases respectively, with 10 bases between them. This CDR3 has 14 residues. CDR3 residues: CASRLSHSTDTQYF. In DNA form, the CDR3 reads TGTGCCAGCAGACTCTCCCATAGCACAGATACGCAGTATTTT.

This chain links TRBV5-1 with TRBJ1-1, with 10 bases fitting TRBD1. The CDR3 spans 16 residues. Unmatched junction bases numbered 7, after V lost 4 bases and J lost 1 base. Germline CDR1 and CDR2: SGHRS and YFSETQ. For the CDR3, the DNA is TGCGCCAGCAGCAGGACAGGGGGATTGAGGAACACTGAAGCTTTCTTT. Translation gives CASSRTGGLRNTEAFF.

This chain uses TRBV20-1 with TRBJ2-1, with 8 bases matching TRBD2. V was clipped by 2 bases and J by 0 bases; unmatched bases: 9. The length of the CDR3 is 17 residues. Looked up from germline, CDR1 is DFQATT and CDR2 is SNEGSKA (reference sequence). DNA of the CDR3: TGCAGTGCTAGACCACCTGGGACTAGGAGCTCCTACAATGAGCAGTTCTTC. As protein: CSARPPGTRSSYNEQFF.

The genes are TRBV6-2 or TRBV6-3 and TRBJ1-5, with D perhaps matching TRBD1 (5 bases). Looked up from germline, CDR1 is MNHEY and CDR2 is SVGEGT. V lost 4 bases and J lost 2, with 12 bases in between. The CDR3 covers 15 residues. Here the CDR3 reads CASSFLRGGNQPQHF. The CDR3 DNA follows: TGTGCCAGCAGTTTCCTCAGAGGGGGCAATCAGCCCCAGCATTTT.

This chain connects TRBV7-8 to TRBJ2-3; perhaps TRBD1 as D (6 bases). CDR3 length equals 15 residues. Germline V gene sequence: CDR1 SGHVS, CDR2 FQNEAQ. V gave up 3 bases and J gave up 2 bases, with 12 bases separating them. The CDR3 region has the DNA TGTGCCAGCAGCTTCCGGGACATGTCCACAGATACGCAGTATTTT. It specifies CASSFRDMSTDTQYF.

The rearrangement uses TRBV11-2 and TRBJ1-2; 9 bases align to TRBD1. The germline V gene has CDR1 SGHAT and CDR2 FQNNGV. The CDR3 consists of 19 residues. The V and J ends lost 3 bases and 0 bases, in that order; junction bases with no gene match: 14. CDR3 bases: TGTGCCAGCAGCTTGAGTCCTCCGGGACAGGGCGTACCTAACTATGGCTACACCTTC. Amino acids: CASSLSPPGQGVPNYGYTF.

This clonotype occurred a few times. Mismatch with germline at one junction end may stem from a read error. This chain connects TRBV10-3 to TRBJ1-6; the D gene is possibly TRBD1 (6 bases). Germline values: CDR1 ENHRY, CDR2 SYGVKD. There are 16 residues in the CDR3. The CDR3: CAVSGRRRTESTPLHF. CDR3 bases: TGTGCCGTCAGTGGTAGAAGGAGGACAGAATCAACACCCCTCCACTTT.

This clonotype was observed a handful of times. The chain carries TRBV15 and TRBJ1-1, with D unclear. The CDR3 extends over 14 amino acids. Germline-derived CDR1 and CDR2 are LNHNV and YYDKDF (reference sequence). The ends were cut back, 4 bases at V and 4 bases at J, with 13 bases in the middle. CDR3 amino acids: CATSIDRVRTEAFF. CDR3 nucleotides: TGTGCCACCAGCATCGACCGGGTTCGCACTGAAGCTTTCTTT. The full variable domain, completed using reference TRBV15 and TRBJ1-1, is DAMVIQNPRYQVTQFGKPVTLSCSQTLNHNVMYWYQQKSSQAPKLLFHYYDKDFNNEADTPDNFQSRRPNTSFCFLDIRSPGLGDTAMYLCATSIDRVRTEAFFGQGTRLTVV.

The rearrangement links TRBV6-2 or TRBV6-3 to TRBJ1-5; no clear D gene. Germline assignment: CDR1 MNHEY and CDR2 SVGEGT. The CDR3 is made up of 14 amino acids. Trimming pared 4 bases from V and 1 base from J, leaving 8 bases between. The CDR3 region is CASSSRWSNQPQHF. As DNA, the CDR3 is TGTGCCAGCAGTTCTAGGTGGAGCAATCAGCCCCAGCATTTT.

As concerns this clonotype: At one end, the junction sequence differs from germline, possibly due to a read error. V and J are TRBV6-5 and TRBJ1-3, with TRBD1 as a possible D gene (5 bases). The CDR3 loop spans 16 amino acids. The germline gives CDR1 MNHEY, CDR2 SVGAGI. CDR3 sequence reads: CASSKRTGDSENTIYF. The CDR3 nucleotides are TGTGCCAGCAGTAAGAGGACGGGGGACTCTGAAAACACCATATATTTT.

The chain is built from TRBV5-1 and TRBJ2-1; tentative D call: TRBD2 (6 bases). The assigned J gene may be wrong: the sequence end matches TRBJ2-7 better. Germline CDR1 and CDR2: SGHRS and YFSETQ. The CDR3 spans 17 residues. DNA for the CDR3: TGCGCCAGCAGCCCCGGCTTAGGGCAGGGAGGCTACAATGAGCAGTACTTC. This encodes CASSPGLGQGGYNEQYF.

This clonotype was detected only a few times. CDR3 coding DNA: TGTGCCAGCAGGGGCGGGGGGAGCCACAATGAGCAGTTCTTC. Translating it yields CASRGGGSHNEQFF. The chain combines TRBV7-2 with TRBJ2-1, with 8 positions matching TRBD2. Germline V gene data show CDR1 as SGHTA and CDR2 as FQGNSA. This CDR3 comprises 14 residues. V gave up 6 bases and J gave up 5 bases; unmatched junction bases: 6.

This clonotype was detected only once. The CDR3 nucleotides are TGTGCCAGCAGTCCAGGGCCGGCAGGGTCACGGTTTTTT. It is translated as CASSPGPAGSRFF. The J gene is TRBJ1-4, the V gene TRBV12-3 or TRBV12-4; D is possibly TRBD1 (5 bases). Trimming stripped 5 bases from V and 16 bases from J, with 20 bases between. The length of the CDR3 is 13 residues.

This clonotype occurred once. The chain links TRBV19 to TRBJ1-2; D gene uncertain. CDR1 is LNHDA and CDR2 is SQIVND in the germline V gene (reference sequence). The CDR3 loop spans 12 amino acids. With 7 bases removed from V and 8 bases from J, the gap between germline ends came to 14 bases. The CDR3 is CASISEAEGYTF. The CDR3 DNA reads TGTGCCAGTATCTCGGAAGCGGAGGGCTACACCTTC.

This clonotype was observed at least ten times. The gene calls are TRBV6-2 or TRBV6-3 and TRBJ2-7; D tentatively reads TRBD1 or TRBD2 (5 bases each). V lost 5 bases and J lost 3, with 8 bases in between. The CDR3 runs to 12 residues. CDR1 MNHEY and CDR2 SVGEGT come from the germline V gene. CDR3 coding DNA: TGTGCCAGCAGTACAGGAGGCTACGAGCAGTACTTC. It yields the protein CASSTGGYEQYF.

This clonotype was found a few times. The chain has TRBV20-1 and TRBJ2-3; TRBD2 is a possible D gene (6 bases). The CDR3 is made up of 14 amino acids. Trimming took 3 bases from V and 2 from J, leaving 12 bases between them. Germline CDR1 reads DFQATT; CDR2 reads SNEGSKA (reference sequence). CDR3 residues: CSASRDSYTDTQYF. The DNA for the CDR3 is TGCAGTGCTAGCCGGGACTCCTACACAGATACGCAGTATTTT.

The table lists this clonotype with many counts. This rearrangement joins TRBV7-8 to TRBJ2-6; no definite D call. The CDR3 covers 14 residues. V gave up 10 bases and J gave up 0 bases, with 10 bases separating them. Germline V gene data show CDR1 as SGHVS and CDR2 as FQNEAQ. The CDR3 loop reads CATSIGSGANVLTF. The CDR3 DNA reads TGTGCCACTTCTATAGGCTCTGGGGCCAACGTCCTGACTTTC.

This clonotype showed up just once. This chain links TRBV7-2 with TRBJ2-2; D ambiguous. V was pared by 6 bases and J by 6 bases, with 11 bases between. The CDR3 spans 13 residues. Germline CDR1 is SGHTA and CDR2 is FQGNSA. In DNA, the CDR3 is TGTGCCAGCAGGCTTAGCAGGCCCGGGGAGCTGTTTTTT. Amino acid sequence: CASRLSRPGELFF.

This clonotype was seen a handful of times. This sequence joins TRBV20-1 and TRBJ1-1; D perhaps matches TRBD1 (6 bases). Per the germline V gene, CDR1 is DFQATT and CDR2 is SNEGSKA (reference sequence). The CDR3 is 14 residues long. V was cut by 6 bases and J by 1 base, with 15 bases left in between. Written as DNA, the CDR3 is TGCAGTGCCTCGGGGGGCGCGGGGAACACTGAAGCTTTCTTT. It encodes CSASGGAGNTEAFF.

The rearrangement uses TRBV29-1 and TRBJ2-1, with D perhaps TRBD1 (7 bases). V was clipped by 4 bases and J by 4 bases, with 17 bases between them. Germline CDR1 and CDR2: SQVTM and ANQGSEA. CDR3 length: 15 residues. The CDR3 loop is CSVVLGRGDYNEQFF. CDR3 bases: TGCAGCGTTGTGTTGGGCAGGGGGGATTACAATGAGCAGTTCTTC.

V is TRBV29-1 and J is TRBJ2-1, with D perhaps matching TRBD2 (5 bases). V was pared by 3 bases and J by 7 bases, with 10 bases between. The CDR3 is 12 residues long. Germline CDR1 reads SQVTM; CDR2 reads ANQGSEA. The CDR3 sequence is CSVDRSGNEQFF. CDR3 sequence (DNA): TGCAGCGTTGACCGCTCGGGGAATGAGCAGTTCTTC.

The table lists this clonotype with many counts. V is TRBV29-1 and J is TRBJ2-1; the D gene is possibly TRBD1 (6 bases). The CDR3 runs to 14 residues. Germline CDR1 reads SQVTM; CDR2 reads ANQGSEA. V was pared by 6 bases and J by 2 bases, with 14 bases between. CDR3 DNA: TGCAGCGTCGAAACAGGGATACCCTACAATGAGCAGTTCTTC. Translated, it gives CSVETGIPYNEQFF.